The 24 T cell receptor beta chains below all came from one sample that was sequenced in a study of blood T cell repertoires in COVID-19. Using immunoSEQ multiplex PCR, the repertoire was profiled, and TCRdb retains in-frame clones only, with some absent. This table has tens of thousands of clones, roughly 87% appearing once. Sequenced material: peripheral blood. Source of these receptors: a man aged 50-60 years with acute or convalescent COVID-19.

This clone came up once. The chain employs TRBV27 and TRBJ1-4; 7 bases are shared with TRBD1. The length of the CDR3 is 15 residues. Germline values: CDR1 MNHEY, CDR2 SMNVEV (reference sequence). J gave up 3 bases and V 5 bases, and 6 bases lay outside the gene matches. In DNA, the CDR3 is TGTGCCAGCAGTCCCCTGGACAGGCCTAATGAAAAACTGTTTTTT. The encoded protein is CASSPLDRPNEKLFF.

The V and J genes are TRBV19 and TRBJ2-7, with 8 bases that match TRBD1. This CDR3 is built from 15 residues. Germline values: CDR1 LNHDA, CDR2 SQIVND (reference sequence). Germline trimming cut 3 bases from V and 1 base from J; bases unmatched to any gene: 5. The CDR3 DNA follows: TGTGCCAGTAGTATGAGAACAGGGGGTTCCTACGAGCAGTACTTC. Translation gives CASSMRTGGSYEQYF.

The J gene is TRBJ2-1, the V gene TRBV5-1; D might be TRBD1 (6 bases). V gave up 4 bases and J gave up 7 bases, with 21 bases separating them. Per the germline V gene, CDR1 is SGHRS and CDR2 is YFSETQ. The CDR3 length is 16 residues. The CDR3 sequence: CASSPPGQLVGNEQFF. CDR3 DNA: TGCGCCAGCAGCCCACCTGGACAGCTGGTGGGTAATGAGCAGTTCTTC.

The CDR3 DNA reads TGTGCCACAAGTGCGGGGCGCCTTATCCATTCTCCCTACAATGAGCAGTTCTTC. It specifies CATSAGRLIHSPYNEQFF. The chain links TRBV19 to TRBJ2-1, with TRBD2 as a possible D gene (6 bases). The V end was cut by 10 bases, the J end by 2 bases, with 27 bases between. Germline values: CDR1 LNHDA, CDR2 SQIVND (reference sequence). CDR3 size: 18 residues. The variable domain in full, with the rest retrieved from reference TRBV19 and TRBJ2-1, is DGGITQSPKYLFRKEGQNVTLSCEQNLNHDAMYWYRQDPGQGLRLIYYSQIVNDFQKGDIAEGYSVSREKKESFPLTVTSAQKNPTAFYLCATSAGRLIHSPYNEQFFGPGTRLTVL.

The rearrangement uses TRBV19 and TRBJ2-3; D is possibly TRBD2 (5 bases). CDR1 and CDR2 (germline): LNHDA, SQIVND (reference sequence). Trimming took off 6 bases at V and 0 bases at J, with 7 bases between the two ends. This CDR3 comprises 13 residues. The CDR3 DNA sequence: TGTGCCAGTAGGGAGGCTAGCACAGATACGCAGTATTTT. Encoded protein: CASREASTDTQYF.

In its sample, this clone was seen once. This chain links TRBV27 with TRBJ1-1; 7 bases align to TRBD1. J lost 6 bases, V lost 5 bases, and 12 bases had no gene match. The CDR3 is 15 residues long. CDR1 is MNHEY and CDR2 is SMNVEV in the germline V gene (reference sequence). The DNA of the CDR3 is TGTGCCAGCAGTCGAAGGGACAGACGGAGATCTGAAGCTTTCTTT. Residues: CASSRRDRRRSEAFF.

The chain combines TRBV20-1 with TRBJ1-6, with TRBD1 identical over 7 bases. J gave up 0 bases and V 3 bases, and 5 bases lay outside the gene matches. The germline V gene has CDR1 DFQATT and CDR2 SNEGSKA (reference sequence). This CDR3 region has 16 residues. This CDR3 is CSASEQGSSYNSPLHF. DNA for the CDR3: TGCAGTGCTAGTGAACAGGGGTCCTCCTATAATTCACCCCTCCACTTT.

The chain couples TRBV10-1 to TRBJ2-3, with D perhaps TRBD2 (6 bases). Trimming left V 5 bases short and J 1 base short, with 7 bases between. This CDR3 spans 13 amino acids. Per germline, CDR1 WNHNN and CDR2 SYGVQD (reference sequence). CDR3 residues: CASSTGGTDTQYF. The CDR3 DNA sequence: TGCGCCAGCAGTACGGGGGGCACAGATACGCAGTATTTT.

In this sample, this clone turned up once. CDR3 nucleotides: TGTGCCAGCAGTGAACAGGTCTCCTACGAGCAGTACTTC. Its translation: CASSEQVSYEQYF. This chain joins TRBV6-1 and TRBJ2-7; D is uncertain. V was clipped by 2 bases and J by 0 bases, with 5 bases between them. CDR3 length: 13 residues. CDR1 and CDR2 from the germline V gene are MNHNS and SASEGT.

The chain employs TRBV5-5 and TRBJ2-1, with D possibly TRBD1 on 6 matching bases. Trimming removed 3 bases from V and 6 bases from J, with 13 bases in between. The V gene's germline CDR1 is SGHKS and CDR2 YYEKEE (reference sequence). CDR3 length: 14 residues. Written as DNA, the CDR3 is TGTGCCAGCAGCTCCAGGGGTCGCGGCAATGAGCAGTTCTTC. Protein product: CASSSRGRGNEQFF. Full variable domain (missing parts from reference TRBV5-5 and TRBJ2-1): DAGVTQSPTHLIKTRGQQVTLRCSPISGHKSVSWYQQVLGQGPQFIFQYYEKEERGRGNFPDRFSARQFPNYSSELNVNALLLGDSALYLCASSSRGRGNEQFFGPGTRLTVL.

The V and J genes are TRBV3-1 (or the pseudogene TRBV3-2) and TRBJ1-1; tentative D call: TRBD1 (5 bases). Germline V gives CDR1 LGHDT, CDR2 YNNKEL (reference sequence). Trimming left V 8 bases short and J 5 bases short, with 9 bases between. This CDR3 comprises 11 residues. Here the CDR3 DNA reads TGTGCCAGCCTGGGGGGAACTGAAGCTTTCTTT. Amino acid sequence: CASLGGTEAFF.

This clone was seen just once. This chain uses TRBV7-8 with TRBJ2-2, with 9 bases matching TRBD2. There are 16 residues in the CDR3. Per germline, CDR1 SGHVS and CDR2 FQNEAQ. Germline trimming cut 7 bases from V and 6 bases from J; bases unmatched to any gene: 12. CDR3 in DNA: TGTGCCAGCAACCCTCTTGCGGGGGGGCGGGCCGGGGAGCTGTTTTTT. This sequence encodes CASNPLAGGRAGELFF.

V and J are TRBV9 and TRBJ2-7; no firm D call. This CDR3 has 15 residues. Between the trimmed V and J ends, which lost 0 bases and 5 bases, there was a span of 15 bases. Germline V CDR1 and CDR2: SGDLS, YYNGEE. The chain's CDR3 is CASSVVGVSRDEQYF. CDR3 nucleotide sequence: TGTGCCAGCAGCGTAGTAGGAGTCAGCCGCGACGAGCAGTACTTC.

This clone was counted only a few times. This chain links TRBV15 with TRBJ2-7; 7 bases are shared with TRBD1. CDR1 and CDR2 from the germline V gene are LNHNV and YYDKDF (reference sequence). The J segment lost 2 bases and the V segment lost 4 bases, leaving 5 bases of the junction unmatched. The CDR3 has 14 amino acids. For the CDR3, the DNA is TGTGCCACCAGCAAGCTAGACAGGGCCTACGAGCAGTACTTC. Encoded protein: CATSKLDRAYEQYF.

The genes are TRBV19 and TRBJ1-2; D gene ambiguous. Trimming took 5 bases from V and 3 from J, leaving 13 bases between them. Germline V gene sequence: CDR1 LNHDA, CDR2 SQIVND (reference sequence). The CDR3 loop spans 14 amino acids. The CDR3 nucleotides are TGTGCCAGTAGTTCCCGAGGGAGGGACTATGGCTACACCTTC. This translates into CASSSRGRDYGYTF.

The rearrangement joins TRBV6-5 to TRBJ2-3; D gene uncertain. Germline CDR1 MNHEY, CDR2 SVGAGI. The ends were cut back, 6 bases at V and 3 bases at J, with 4 bases in the middle. The CDR3 is made up of 11 amino acids. CDR3 nucleotide sequence: TGTGCCAGCAGCCAAACAGATACGCAGTATTTT. Amino acids: CASSQTDTQYF.

This clone was found a few times. The CDR3, as DNA: TGTGCCAGCAGTGGGGACAGGGACTATCAGCCCCAGCATTTT. This translates into CASSGDRDYQPQHF. The chain is built from TRBV25-1 and TRBJ1-5, with 9 bases fitting TRBD1. This CDR3 has 14 amino acids. V lost 4 bases, J lost 5 bases, and 3 bases stayed unmatched. Germline CDR1 reads MGHDK; CDR2 reads SYGVNS.

The genes are TRBV10-3 and TRBJ1-4, with 7 bases aligning to TRBD1. Germline V gene lookup returns CDR1 ENHRY and CDR2 SYGVKD. Trimming took 7 bases from V and 6 from J; bases not matched to a gene: 8. This CDR3 comprises 14 residues. The CDR3 sequence: CAIKEQGGDEKLFF. The CDR3 DNA reads TGTGCCATCAAGGAGCAAGGGGGCGATGAAAAACTGTTTTTT.

This rearrangement joins TRBV5-1 to TRBJ2-2; 8 nucleotides agree with TRBD2. Trimming took 3 bases from V and 0 from J; bases not matched to a gene: 4. The CDR3 has 16 amino acids. Germline V gene sequence: CDR1 SGHRS, CDR2 YFSETQ. CDR3 in DNA: TGCGCCAGCAGCTCGACTAGCGCTACGAACACCGGGGAGCTGTTTTTT. Amino acids: CASSSTSATNTGELFF.

The rearrangement joins TRBV5-1 to TRBJ1-1; D is unclear. Trimming stripped 4 bases from V and 1 base from J, with 8 bases between. Germline lookup yields CDR1 SGHRS and CDR2 YFSETQ. The CDR3 is 13 residues long. The CDR3 region is CASSLRENTEAFF. The CDR3 nucleotides are TGCGCCAGCAGCCTCCGGGAGAACACTGAAGCTTTCTTT.

V is TRBV19 and J is TRBJ1-3; D not certain. Germline CDR1 is LNHDA and CDR2 is SQIVND (reference sequence). This CDR3 spans 12 amino acids. V lost 7 bases to trimming and J lost 1 base, with 5 bases between them. CDR3 nucleotides: TGTGCCAGTACGGGATCTGGAAACACCATATATTTT. Encoded protein: CASTGSGNTIYF.

The chain employs TRBV18 and TRBJ2-5; D might be TRBD1 (6 bases). There are 13 residues in the CDR3. CDR1 and CDR2 from the germline V gene are KGHSH and LQKENI. V was clipped by 4 bases and J by 1 base, with 7 bases between them. The CDR3 nucleotides are TGTGCCAGCTCACGGACAGCCCAAGAGACCCAGTACTTC. Translated, it gives CASSRTAQETQYF.

The chain combines TRBV6-5 with TRBJ1-5, with 10 bases that match TRBD1. Germline CDR1 MNHEY, CDR2 SVGAGI. The J segment lost 1 base and the V segment lost 6 bases, leaving 3 bases of the junction unmatched. CDR3 length: 15 amino acids. The CDR3 nucleotides are TGTGCCAGCAGCGGACAGGGGGAGAGCAATCAGCCCCAGCATTTT. The encoded protein is CASSGQGESNQPQHF.

J is TRBJ2-2 and V is TRBV24-1; 9 positions match TRBD1. Germline CDR1 and CDR2: KGHDR and SFDVKD. Unmatched junction bases numbered 11, after V lost 1 base and J lost 0 bases. CDR3 length equals 20 residues. The CDR3 DNA is TGTGCCACCAGTGATTTCCCCGGACAGGGGCCCTATGCGAACACCGGGGAGCTGTTTTTT. As protein: CATSDFPGQGPYANTGELFF.